The 5 T cell receptor beta chains listed next were all sequenced from one sample in a study of control samples from healthy donors and cancer patients. The method was immunoSEQ multiplex PCR; TCRdb's version includes in-frame clones alone and lacks a portion of them. The table has about 410,000 clones, approximately 92% seen once. The sample taken for sequencing was PBMCs. These receptors all stem from a man in his forties with head and neck cancer.

This chain connects TRBV5-1 to TRBJ1-2; 7 nucleotides line up with TRBD1. From germline, CDR1 is SGHRS and CDR2 YFSETQ. The CDR3 totals 16 residues. Trimming at V came to 1 base and at J to 8 bases, leaving 14 bases not matched to a gene. DNA of the CDR3: TGCGCCAGCAGCTTGTTTCCGGGCACAGGGGAAGCCGGCTACACCTTC. It encodes CASSLFPGTGEAGYTF.

V and J are TRBV27 and TRBJ1-5; D unresolved. Germline CDR1 reads MNHEY; CDR2 reads SMNVEV (reference sequence). The ends were cut back, 5 bases at V and 0 bases at J, with 11 bases in the middle. The CDR3 is made up of 15 amino acids. CDR3 in amino acids: CASSQTLYSNQPQHF. CDR3 in DNA: TGTGCCAGCAGTCAAACGCTATATAGCAATCAGCCCCAGCATTTT.

The rearrangement uses TRBV29-1 and TRBJ2-3; D might be TRBD2 (7 bases). The CDR3 has 13 amino acids. V lost 0 bases and J lost 6, with 10 bases in between. CDR1 is SQVTM, CDR2 ANQGSEA, per germline. This CDR3 is CSVEEGGRDTQYF. The DNA for the CDR3 is TGCAGCGTTGAAGAGGGGGGGCGGGATACGCAGTATTTT.

This clone showed up just a few times. The chain joins TRBV28 to TRBJ1-5; 8 bases fit TRBD1. Germline CDR1 MDHEN, CDR2 SYDVKM. The length of the CDR3 is 15 residues. Germline trimming cut 8 bases from V and 4 bases from J; bases unmatched to any gene: 10. CDR3: CASLPGGEGNQPQHF. The CDR3 DNA is TGTGCCAGCCTCCCAGGGGGCGAAGGAAATCAGCCCCAGCATTTT.

The chain carries TRBV18 and TRBJ1-1; 7 nucleotides align to TRBD1. This CDR3 spans 20 amino acids. The germline V gene has CDR1 KGHSH and CDR2 LQKENI. Trimming removed 4 bases from V and 2 bases from J; junction bases left unmatched: 22. The CDR3 loop reads CASSLTGVSRGSDGNTEAFF. The CDR3 nucleotides are TGTGCCAGCTCACTAACGGGGGTAAGCAGGGGGTCCGATGGAAACACTGAAGCTTTCTTT. The full variable domain, in which reference TRBV18 and TRBJ1-1 provide the parts outside the CDR3, is NAGVMQNPRHLVRRRGQEARLRCSPMKGHSHVYWYRQLPEEGLKFMVYLQKENIIDESGMPKERFSAEFPKEGPSILRIQQVVRGDSAAYFCASSLTGVSRGSDGNTEAFFGQGTRLTVV.